This entry describes one T cell receptor (beta chain). Its antigen is undetermined. This specimen comes from a study of T cells in Graves' hyperthyroidism and ophthalmopathy. Study results and limitations: Within blood appeared most thyroid clonotypes that had expanded above 0.001. Ophthalmopathy prediction by the model preceded onset by a median about 6.8 months.

TCR beta CDR3 regions were amplified from RNA. The TCR CDR3 first-round RT-PCR relied on the HTBI primer set. TCRdb re-called the multiplex PCR reads through MiXCR, storing one row per CDR3 protein. The profile shows about 610,000 distinct CDR3 sequences, around 46% of them singletons. Germline V lookup: CDR1 SQVTM, CDR2 ANQGSEA. The J segment lost 9 bases and the V segment lost 6 bases, leaving 7 bases of the junction unmatched. The CDR3 totals 12 residues. Sequencing was performed on peripheral blood or thyroid tissue (not recorded which). The receptor's source is a woman between 18 and 30 years old with Graves' hyperthyroidism. V is TRBV29-1 and J is TRBJ1-2, with 10 nucleotides matching TRBD1. The CDR3, as DNA: TGCAGCGTCACCGGGACAGGGGAAAGCTACACCTTC. As protein: CSVTGTGESYTF.